The entry that follows covers one T cell receptor beta chain sequence. Its specificity is unknown. Other DNA variants within this sample encode the same CDR3. The entry originates in a study of shared clonotypes between healthy human individuals. Study-wide results and limits: Measured sharing among donors was expected to vary with sequencing depth.

Terminally differentiated effector memory CD45RA+ cells were excluded by CCR7 positive selection of CD45RO-negative cells. The CDR3 totals 11 residues. V gave up 3 bases and J gave up 3 bases, with 2 bases separating them. Germline V gene sequence: CDR1 SGHRS, CDR2 YFSETQ. The data were produced by immunoSEQ multiplex PCR, yet TCRdb's version contains in-frame clones alone and is incomplete. The sample lists 1.5 million to 2.5 million clones; just under 95% were seen once. The clonotype originates from a young man in good health. Sequenced sample: naive CD8+ T cells sorted from blood. The chain recombines TRBV5-1 with TRBJ2-3; D not resolved. CDR3 nucleotides: TGCGCCAGCAGCTCTACAGATACGCAGTATTTT. Encoded protein: CASSSTDTQYF.